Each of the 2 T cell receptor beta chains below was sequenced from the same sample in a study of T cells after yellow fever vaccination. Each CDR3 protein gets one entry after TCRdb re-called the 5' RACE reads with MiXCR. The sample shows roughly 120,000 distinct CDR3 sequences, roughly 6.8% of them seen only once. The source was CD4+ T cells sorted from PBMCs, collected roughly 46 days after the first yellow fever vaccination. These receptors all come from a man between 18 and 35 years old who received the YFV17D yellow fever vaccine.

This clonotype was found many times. The CDR3 reads CASSFRDATYEQYV. The CDR3, as DNA: TGTGCCAGCAGCTTCCGGGACGCCACCTACGAGCAGTACGTC. The J gene is TRBJ2-7, the V gene TRBV5-6; possibly TRBD1 or TRBD2 for D (5 bases each). CDR3 length equals 14 residues. Germline CDR1 reads SGHDT; CDR2 reads YYEEEE. Trimming stripped 2 bases from V and 2 bases from J, with 11 bases between.

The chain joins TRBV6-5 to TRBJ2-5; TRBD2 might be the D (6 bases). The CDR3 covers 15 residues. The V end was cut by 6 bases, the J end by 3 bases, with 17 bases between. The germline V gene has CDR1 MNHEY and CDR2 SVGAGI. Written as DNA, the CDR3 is TGTGCCAGCAGCCCCGTGTCGGGGGTAAAAGAGACCCAGTACTTC. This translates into CASSPVSGVKETQYF.